This T cell receptor beta chain was captured in a study of OX40 agonist ivuxolimab in advanced cancers. The germline gives CDR1 LGHNA, CDR2 YSLEER. Trimming at V came to 1 base and at J to 5 bases, leaving 12 bases not matched to a gene. The CDR3 totals 17 residues. This clone was seen only a few times. The identical CDR3 is also encoded by other nucleotide sequences in the sample. Clones were read by immunoSEQ multiplex PCR, and TCRdb kept only the in-frame ones, dropping some. The table has 55,000 to 80,000 clones, around 80% seen once. Autoimmune disease history or systemic immunosuppression was exclusionary.

Here the sequenced sample was CD4+ or CD8+ T cells sorted from blood, taken in a trial of the OX40 agonist ivuxolimab. The chain is built from TRBV4-3 and TRBJ2-5, with 8 bases identical to TRBD2. This receptor was taken from an adult with an advanced solid tumor such as melanoma, head and neck, liver or kidney cancer. The DNA of the CDR3 is TGCGCCAGCAGCCAAGGTCCAGCGGGGGATGGGGGGGAGACCCAGTACTTC. This sequence encodes CASSQGPAGDGGETQYF.